Listed here are 30 T cell receptor beta chains from one sample, sequenced in a study of regulatory T cells in long-lasting Graves disease. The time point: newly diagnosed GD, antithyroid drugs for less than 3 months. Researchers made the TCR library from RNA that was extracted from PBMCs. The authors built TCR beta libraries using iRepertoire HTBI primers and Arm-PCR of CDR3 regions. TCRdb ran MiXCR on the multiplex PCR reads and lists one entry per CDR3 protein. The sample lists about 400,000 distinct CDR3 sequences; roughly a sixth were seen once. This specimen was peripheral blood mononuclear cells (PBMCs), taken at new diagnosis, from a patient treated with antithyroid drugs. The receptors were gathered from a female donor with Graves disease.

This clonotype came up many times. The chain links TRBV5-5 to TRBJ2-6; D remains ambiguous. The CDR3 spans 14 residues. Trimming took off 6 bases at V and 0 bases at J, with 7 bases between the two ends. Germline V CDR1 and CDR2: SGHKS, YYEKEE (reference sequence). The CDR3 DNA reads as TGTGCCAGCAACATAAACTCTGGGGCCAACGTCCTGACTTTC. Amino acids: CASNINSGANVLTF.

This clonotype was recorded many times. The rearrangement uses TRBV24-1 and TRBJ2-1; D possibly corresponds to TRBD2 (6 bases). This CDR3 comprises 16 residues. Deletions cut 2 bases from V and 0 bases from J, with 10 bases between. Germline lookup yields CDR1 KGHDR and CDR2 SFDVKD. The CDR3 loop is CATSDSSRGSYNEQFF. For the CDR3, the DNA is TGTGCCACCAGTGATTCTTCGCGGGGCTCCTACAATGAGCAGTTCTTC.

This clonotype was counted ten times or more. The chain combines TRBV3-1 with TRBJ1-1; D is undetermined. Germline V CDR1 and CDR2: LGHDT, YNNKEL (reference sequence). With 6 bases removed from V and 5 bases from J, the gap between germline ends came to 10 bases. The CDR3 is 12 residues long. CDR3 sequence reads: CASRGRWTEAFF. Here the CDR3 DNA reads TGTGCCAGCAGGGGTAGATGGACTGAAGCTTTCTTT.

Note on this clonotype: A much larger clone is a single base away; this may be a read error. The chain carries TRBV6-1 and TRBJ1-4; tentative D call: TRBD1 (5 bases). CDR1 and CDR2 (germline): MNHNS, SASEGT. The CDR3 loop spans 16 amino acids. CDR3 sequence: CASSDPGTVRNGKLFF. The CDR3 nucleotides read TGTGCCAGCAGTGATCCCGGGACGGTCCGTAATGGAAAACTGTTTTTT.

This clonotype was detected only a few times. The V gene is TRBV7-2, the J gene TRBJ1-5; D gene uncertain. The CDR3 is made up of 14 amino acids. V was clipped by 6 bases and J by 2 bases, with 11 bases between them. Germline V lookup: CDR1 SGHTA, CDR2 FQGNSA. CDR3 DNA: TGTGCCAGCAGTCCAAACAGTGGCAATCAGCCCCAGCATTTT. Residues: CASSPNSGNQPQHF.

This clonotype has at least ten counts. This sequence joins TRBV19 and TRBJ1-1; D gene unclear. CDR1 and CDR2 (germline): LNHDA, SQIVND (reference sequence). The CDR3 runs 16 residues. Deletions cut 3 bases from V and 0 bases from J, with 14 bases between. The CDR3: CASSIASRGLNTEAFF. Here the CDR3 DNA reads TGTGCCAGTAGTATCGCTTCCCGAGGGTTGAACACTGAAGCTTTCTTT.

In its sample, this clonotype was seen many times. The chain has TRBV12-3 or TRBV12-4 and TRBJ2-2; D gene unclear. The CDR3 has 13 amino acids. Between the trimmed V and J ends, which lost 5 bases and 5 bases, there was a span of 9 bases. The CDR3 region is CASSIDWTGELFF. In DNA, the CDR3 is TGTGCCAGCAGTATCGACTGGACCGGGGAGCTGTTTTTT.

This clonotype was found many times. The chain combines TRBV12-3 or TRBV12-4 with TRBJ2-1; D is perhaps TRBD2 (6 bases). V lost 3 bases and J lost 1, with 10 bases in between. The CDR3 is 15 amino acids. The CDR3 coding sequence is TGTGCCAGCAGTTTCTCCCGGGGGTCCTACAATGAGCAGTTCTTC. Translated, it gives CASSFSRGSYNEQFF.

This clonotype has more than one count but fewer than ten. The chain recombines TRBV18 with TRBJ1-5; D remains ambiguous. V was trimmed by 2 bases and J by 1 base, leaving 9 bases between them. Germline V gives CDR1 KGHSH, CDR2 LQKENI. The CDR3 consists of 15 residues. The CDR3 sequence: CASSPVPMSNQPQHF. The CDR3 DNA reads as TGTGCCAGCTCACCAGTCCCCATGAGCAATCAGCCCCAGCATTTT.

This clonotype was found many times. CDR3 bases: TGCGCCAGCAGCTTGGGGAGCGGGGGGTTCCAAGAGACCCAGTACTTC. This translates into CASSLGSGGFQETQYF. The rearrangement joins TRBV5-1 to TRBJ2-5, with TRBD2 matching 9 bases. The CDR3 consists of 16 residues. V was pared by 0 bases and J by 1 base, with 4 bases of the junction left unmatched. Germline values: CDR1 SGHRS, CDR2 YFSETQ.

The chain carries TRBV12-3 or TRBV12-4 and TRBJ2-3, with D tentatively TRBD1 or TRBD2 (5 bases each). CDR3 length: 16 amino acids. Trimming left V 1 base short and J 0 bases short, with 11 bases between. The CDR3 is CASSLGDRDSTDTQYF. The CDR3 nucleotides read TGTGCCAGCAGTTTAGGAGATCGGGACAGCACAGATACGCAGTATTTT.

This clonotype has a handful of counts. The J gene is TRBJ2-7, the V gene TRBV6-2 or TRBV6-3; 9 nucleotides line up with TRBD1. The CDR3 has 16 residues. Germline trimming cut 1 base from V and 1 base from J; bases unmatched to any gene: 5. Germline V CDR1 and CDR2: MNHEY, SVGEGT. CDR3 loop: CASSYWKGTGSYEQYF. The DNA of the CDR3 is TGTGCCAGCAGTTACTGGAAAGGGACAGGGTCCTACGAGCAGTACTTC.

This clonotype was seen a handful of times. The genes are TRBV5-4 and TRBJ1-2; TRBD1 matches at 9 bases. The V gene end was trimmed by 2 bases and the J gene end by 1 base; junction bases not matched to a gene: 3. The CDR3 has 15 amino acids. The V gene's germline CDR1 is SGHNT and CDR2 YYREEE (reference sequence). The DNA of the CDR3 is TGTGCCAGCAGCTTTCCGGGACAGGGTAACTATGGCTACACCTTC. Translation gives CASSFPGQGNYGYTF.

The genes are TRBV6-1 and TRBJ2-1; D possibly uses TRBD1 or TRBD2 (5 bases each). This CDR3 spans 14 amino acids. Trimming cost V 8 bases and J 5 bases, with 16 bases left between them. Germline-derived CDR1 and CDR2 are MNHNS and SASEGT. The CDR3, as DNA: TGTGCCAGCTACGGGACGGGGAAGAACAATGAGCAGTTCTTC. This codes for CASYGTGKNNEQFF.

The chain has TRBV5-6 and TRBJ1-2; TRBD1 is a possible D gene (6 bases). The V end was cut by 1 base, the J end by 6 bases, with 19 bases between. This CDR3 spans 16 amino acids. The germline gives CDR1 SGHDT, CDR2 YYEEEE. The CDR3 bases are TGTGCCAGCAGCTTGCCATTTACAGGGTTTATAGATGGCTACACCTTC. Its protein product is CASSLPFTGFIDGYTF.

This clonotype came up many times. V is TRBV5-6 and J is TRBJ2-1; D might be TRBD1 or TRBD2, each matching 5 bases. Per the germline V gene, CDR1 is SGHDT and CDR2 is YYEEEE. V gave up 4 bases and J gave up 4 bases, with 15 bases separating them. The length of the CDR3 is 15 residues. Here the CDR3 reads CASSPGYGAYNEQFF. For the CDR3, the DNA is TGTGCCAGCAGCCCGGGGTACGGGGCATACAATGAGCAGTTCTTC.

This clonotype was detected ten times or more. The V and J genes are TRBV6-1 and TRBJ2-3; D is tentatively TRBD1 or TRBD2 (6 bases each). Germline CDR1 is MNHNS and CDR2 is SASEGT. The CDR3 length is 13 residues. V shed 5 bases and J shed 6 bases, with 12 bases lying between them. The CDR3 nucleotides read TGTGCCAGCAGTCAGAGAGGGGGGGATACGCAGTATTTT. It is translated as CASSQRGGDTQYF.

This clonotype was picked up many times. CDR3 protein: CASSLGRDHGYTF. In DNA, the CDR3 is TGTGCCAGCAGCTTAGGCAGGGACCATGGCTACACCTTC. The chain uses TRBV7-9 and TRBJ1-2; tentative D call: TRBD1 (5 bases). Germline V CDR1 and CDR2: SEHNR, FQNEAQ (reference sequence). The CDR3 loop spans 13 amino acids. V lost 1 base and J 6 bases, leaving 9 bases between the germline ends.

Many counts were recorded for this clonotype. V is TRBV11-2 and J is TRBJ1-1; possibly TRBD1 for D (6 bases). This CDR3 has 11 residues. The ends were cut back, 5 bases at V and 7 bases at J, with 8 bases in the middle. Per germline, CDR1 SGHAT and CDR2 FQNNGV. CDR3 sequence (DNA): TGTGCCAGCAGCCTAGGGGGTGAAGCTTTCTTT. The encoded protein is CASSLGGEAFF.

This clonotype came up many times. V is TRBV27 and J is TRBJ2-1; D is possibly TRBD1 (6 bases). This CDR3 region has 16 residues. Per germline, CDR1 MNHEY and CDR2 SMNVEV (reference sequence). V lost 6 bases to trimming and J lost 8 bases, with 23 bases between them. For the CDR3, the DNA is TGTGCCAGCAGCCCTCCGCCCAGGGGCAATGTCGATGAGCAGTTCTTC. It encodes CASSPPPRGNVDEQFF.

This clonotype was counted at least ten times. J is TRBJ2-1 and V is TRBV15; D not certain. V lost 0 bases and J lost 3, with 15 bases in between. Looked up from germline, CDR1 is LNHNV and CDR2 is YYDKDF (reference sequence). The CDR3 length is 17 residues. The chain's CDR3 is CATSRDQRGRGYNEQFF. CDR3 in DNA: TGTGCCACCAGCAGAGATCAACGAGGTAGAGGCTACAATGAGCAGTTCTTC.

This clonotype was detected ten times or more. Mismatch with germline at one junction end may stem from a read error. This chain connects TRBV3-1 to TRBJ1-2; D unclear. The CDR3 loop spans 14 amino acids. The germline V gene encodes CDR1 LGHDT and CDR2 YNNKEL (reference sequence). DNA for the CDR3: TGTGTCAGCAGCCCCGGGGTCGGGTCCTATGGCTACACCTTC. The encoded protein is CVSSPGVGSYGYTF.

This clonotype was observed a few times. The chain carries TRBV4-1 and TRBJ2-2; D possibly uses TRBD1 or TRBD2 (5 bases each). Germline CDR1 and CDR2: MGHRA and YSYEKL. Trimming took 1 base from V and 6 from J, leaving 15 bases between them. There are 16 residues in the CDR3. CDR3 bases: TGCGCCAGCAGCCAAGCGGACATGGGGGTAGCCGGGGAGCTGTTTTTT. This codes for CASSQADMGVAGELFF.

This clonotype was recorded a few times. This chain connects TRBV4-1 to TRBJ1-6; D gene unclear. Germline lookup yields CDR1 MGHRA and CDR2 YSYEKL. The CDR3 has 17 amino acids. The V end was cut by 4 bases, the J end by 7 bases, with 20 bases between. The CDR3 region is CASSRQRINRLNSPLHF. DNA of the CDR3: TGCGCCAGCAGCCGCCAACGAATTAACAGATTAAATTCACCCCTCCACTTT.

This chain joins TRBV28 and TRBJ1-1; D not resolved. Trimming pared 6 bases from V and 11 bases from J, leaving 13 bases between. The CDR3 is made up of 11 amino acids. Looked up from germline, CDR1 is MDHEN and CDR2 is SYDVKM. The CDR3 region is CASRASLGAFF. The CDR3 region has the DNA TGTGCCAGCAGAGCCAGCCTAGGGGCTTTCTTT.

This clonotype was counted at least ten times. The rearrangement joins TRBV28 to TRBJ2-1; 11 nucleotides line up with TRBD2. In germline, CDR1 is MDHEN, CDR2 SYDVKM. V lost 4 bases, J lost 4 bases, and 6 bases stayed unmatched. The CDR3 has 16 amino acids. The DNA for the CDR3 is TGTGCCAGCAGTTCCTCACTAGCGGGAGAGTACAATGAGCAGTTCTTC. This codes for CASSSSLAGEYNEQFF.

In its sample, this clonotype was seen a few times. The chain joins TRBV28 to TRBJ2-7; perhaps TRBD1 as D (6 bases). The CDR3 loop spans 17 amino acids. V shed 5 bases and J shed 9 bases, with 29 bases lying between them. The germline V gene has CDR1 MDHEN and CDR2 SYDVKM. This CDR3 is CASSPPIGDMGDGGQYF. In nucleotides, the CDR3 is TGTGCCAGCAGTCCCCCCATTGGGGACATGGGAGACGGAGGGCAGTACTTC.

In this sample, this clonotype turned up many times. The rearrangement joins TRBV5-1 to TRBJ1-3; D call uncertain. The CDR3 consists of 16 residues. Germline lookup yields CDR1 SGHRS and CDR2 YFSETQ. The V and J ends lost 3 bases and 1 base respectively, with 14 bases between them. CDR3 nucleotide sequence: TGCGCCAGCAGCTCCGACACGCGACGATCTGGAAACACCATATATTTT. Residues: CASSSDTRRSGNTIYF.

This clonotype showed up just a few times. J is TRBJ1-1 and V is TRBV5-6, with D tentatively TRBD1 (6 bases). The CDR3 totals 15 residues. CDR1 and CDR2 from the germline V gene are SGHDT and YYEEEE. Trimming took off 0 bases at V and 4 bases at J, with 13 bases between the two ends. CDR3 sequence: CASSLEPGVGTEAFF. The CDR3 DNA is TGTGCCAGCAGCTTGGAGCCAGGGGTGGGCACTGAAGCTTTCTTT.

In regard to this clonotype: This may be a read error: a much more frequent sequence differs by one nucleotide. The V gene is TRBV7-9, the J gene TRBJ1-4; possibly TRBD1 for D (6 bases). The CDR3 is made up of 21 amino acids. Germline V gene data show CDR1 as SEHNR and CDR2 as FQNEAQ (reference sequence). CDR3 sequence (DNA): TGTGCCAGCAGCTTTCGAGTCCCCACCCGTTCGATCGGACAGCACAATGAAAACCTGTTTTTT. Amino acids: CASSFRVPTRSIGQHNENLFF.